This T cell receptor beta chain comes out of a study of blood T cell repertoires in COVID-19. As for the study in general: Donors in the United States, Italy and Spain gave samples during acute or convalescent COVID-19. The analysed material was cDNA or gDNA that came from T cells, B-cell-depleted T cells, or PBMCs.

Looked up from germline, CDR1 is SNHLY and CDR2 is FYNNEI. The CDR3 is 13 amino acids. V lost 6 bases and J lost 8, with 11 bases in between. As originally analysed: Amplification with reference gene primers provided the estimates of nucleated cell counts. Using immunoSEQ multiplex PCR, the repertoire was profiled, and TCRdb retains in-frame clones only, with some absent. V, J and clone size derive from that table, while D and trimming were established from the DNA sequence. The sample lists approximately 250,000 clones; around 83% were seen once. This clone was counted only a few times. This receptor was identified in a man aged 40-49 years with acute or convalescent COVID-19. This chain links TRBV2 with TRBJ2-6; D is perhaps TRBD1 (6 bases). Specimen: peripheral blood. The CDR3, as DNA: TGTGCCAGCAGCCTGGACAGCACCAACGTCCTGACTTTC. This sequence encodes CASSLDSTNVLTF.